Presented here are 17 T cell receptor beta chains from one specimen sequenced in a study of response to subunit inactivated influenza vaccine. Each CDR3 protein is one row after TCRdb ran MiXCR on the RT-PCR reads. The data contain roughly 500,000 distinct CDR3 sequences, approximately 16% of them singletons. Sequenced material: CD4+ T cells sorted from PBMCs, taken less than 30 months after vaccination. The receptors come from a man aged 50 to 69 who received an inactivated influenza vaccine.

In its sample, this clonotype was seen many times. Compared with germline, one end of the junction differs, possibly owing to a read error. V usage is TRBV11-3 and J usage is TRBJ2-3; unclear D gene. Germline-derived CDR1 and CDR2 are SGHNT and YENEEA. The CDR3 is 15 residues long. The DNA of the CDR3 is TGCGCCAGCAGCTTGGGTTCAGGAATCACAGATACGCAGTATTTT. The encoded protein is CASSLGSGITDTQYF. The full variable domain, its missing parts supplied by reference TRBV11-3 and TRBJ2-3, is EAGVVQSPRYKIIEKKQPVAFWCNPISGHNTLYWYLQNLGQGPELLIRYENEEAVDDSQLPKDRFSAERLKGVDSTLKIQPAELGDSAVYLCASSLGSGITDTQYFGPGTRLTVL.

The sample holds a few counts of this clonotype. CDR3 amino acids: CASSQGFGNGEKLFF. Written as DNA, the CDR3 is TGCGCCAGCAGCCAAGGATTCGGAAATGGAGAAAAACTGTTTTTT. V gene TRBV4-3 combines with J gene TRBJ1-4; D gene unclear. The CDR3 sequence is 15 residues long. The ends were cut back, 1 base at V and 8 bases at J, with 14 bases in the middle. Germline-derived CDR1 and CDR2 are LGHNA and YSLEER.

This clonotype has at least ten counts. This chain joins TRBV10-3 and TRBJ2-1, with D perhaps TRBD2 (5 bases). The V gene's germline CDR1 is ENHRY and CDR2 SYGVKD. Trimming removed 8 bases from V and 4 bases from J, with 12 bases in between. This CDR3 spans 13 amino acids. This chain's CDR3 is CAIGGLKYNEQFF. CDR3 nucleotides: TGTGCCATCGGAGGACTCAAGTACAATGAGCAGTTCTTC.

This clonotype has more than one count but fewer than ten. This chain connects TRBV7-9 to TRBJ2-7, with D unresolved. Germline V gene sequence: CDR1 SEHNR, CDR2 FQNEAQ (reference sequence). V lost 9 bases and J 3 bases, leaving 15 bases between the germline ends. This CDR3 is built from 13 residues. For the CDR3, the DNA is TGTGCCAGTGTGCCGCCGGCTAACTACGAGCAGTACTTC. This gives the protein CASVPPANYEQYF.

This clonotype was picked up a small number of times. This CDR3 reads CASSLGDLTYEQYF. In DNA, the CDR3 is TGTGCCAGCAGTTTAGGGGACTTGACCTACGAGCAGTACTTC. The chain employs TRBV12-3 or TRBV12-4 and TRBJ2-7; D is perhaps TRBD2 (6 bases). Trimming pared 1 base from V and 2 bases from J, leaving 9 bases between. This CDR3 comprises 14 residues.

The chain uses TRBV20-1 and TRBJ2-1; no clear D gene. Trimming removed 3 bases at V and 10 bases at J, with 10 bases between. This CDR3 has 11 amino acids. Germline V lookup: CDR1 DFQATT, CDR2 SNEGSKA (reference sequence). The CDR3, as DNA: TGCAGTGCTAGGTCTTACGGGGAGCAGTTCTTC. It specifies CSARSYGEQFF.

The V gene is TRBV27, the J gene TRBJ2-7; D uncertain. Germline values: CDR1 MNHEY, CDR2 SMNVEV (reference sequence). CDR3 length: 14 amino acids. The V end was cut by 7 bases, the J end by 2 bases, with 15 bases between. CDR3 nucleotide sequence: TGTGCCAGCAAGAGGAGCGTGGGCCCCTACGAGCAGTACTTC. This translates into CASKRSVGPYEQYF.

This clonotype was observed a handful of times. This chain connects TRBV28 to TRBJ2-1; D is perhaps TRBD2 (6 bases). This CDR3 region has 12 residues. V lost 5 bases and J 10 bases, leaving 12 bases between the germline ends. CDR1 and CDR2 from the germline V gene are MDHEN and SYDVKM. The CDR3 sequence: CASSRLASEQFF. CDR3 nucleotide sequence: TGTGCCAGCAGTCGTCTAGCGTCCGAGCAGTTCTTC.

In its sample, this clonotype was seen a few times. The chain recombines TRBV29-1 with TRBJ2-3; possibly TRBD1 or TRBD2 for D (5 bases each). The ends were cut back, 6 bases at V and 1 base at J, with 14 bases in the middle. This CDR3 has 14 residues. In germline, CDR1 is SQVTM, CDR2 ANQGSEA. CDR3 DNA sequence: TGCAGCGTAGAGCTACCGGGGCGCACAGATACGCAGTATTTT. It yields the protein CSVELPGRTDTQYF.

This chain links TRBV4-2 with TRBJ2-7; D unresolved. CDR1 and CDR2 (germline): LGHNA, YNFKEQ. V was shortened by 0 bases and J by 2 bases, with 14 bases between the two germline ends. The CDR3 contains 16 residues. CDR3 DNA: TGTGCCAGCAGCCAAGATTCTGGCGGAAAAACCTACGAGCAGTACTTC. Its protein is CASSQDSGGKTYEQYF.

This clonotype was observed a handful of times. This rearrangement joins TRBV5-5 to TRBJ2-7, with 12 bases that match TRBD1. Germline V gene lookup returns CDR1 SGHKS and CDR2 YYEKEE (reference sequence). This CDR3 region has 15 residues. V lost 4 bases, J lost 6 bases, and 8 bases stayed unmatched. CDR3 coding DNA: TGTGCCAGCAGCAAACCGGGACAGGGGGCGGTCGAGCAGTACTTC. Translation gives CASSKPGQGAVEQYF. Using reference TRBV5-5 and TRBJ2-7 for the parts outside the CDR3, the full variable domain is DAGVTQSPTHLIKTRGQQVTLRCSPISGHKSVSWYQQVLGQGPQFIFQYYEKEERGRGNFPDRFSARQFPNYSSELNVNALLLGDSALYLCASSKPGQGAVEQYFGPGTRLTVT.

The J gene is TRBJ2-7, the V gene TRBV12-3 or TRBV12-4; no firm D call. CDR3 size: 13 residues. V lost 3 bases and J 4 bases, leaving 10 bases between the germline ends. CDR3 in DNA: TGTGCCAGCAGTTTGGATGTAGGATACGAGCAGTACTTC. Residues: CASSLDVGYEQYF.

V gene TRBV5-5 combines with J gene TRBJ2-3; 11 nucleotides line up with TRBD2. V shed 0 bases and J 6 bases; nucleotides not matched to a gene: 9. The CDR3 is made up of 17 amino acids. Germline V gene lookup returns CDR1 SGHKS and CDR2 YYEKEE (reference sequence). CDR3 sequence reads: CASSLGSSGRAWDTQYF. CDR3 nucleotide sequence: TGTGCCAGCAGCTTGGGTAGTAGCGGGAGGGCCTGGGATACGCAGTATTTT.

As to this clonotype: The junction shows a germline mismatch at one end, possibly a read error. V usage is TRBV11-2 and J usage is TRBJ2-6, with TRBD1 matching 8 bases. The CDR3 extends over 18 amino acids. CDR1 and CDR2 from the germline V gene are SGHAT and FQNNGV. The CDR3 DNA is TGTGCCAGCAGCGTAGACAGGGGCGATTACTCTGGGGCCAACGTCCTGACTTTC. Translation: CASSVDRGDYSGANVLTF.

This chain uses TRBV19 with TRBJ2-6, with a possible D match to TRBD1 (6 bases). The CDR3 spans 14 residues. V dropped 6 bases and J dropped 6 bases, with 12 bases sitting between them. The germline V gene encodes CDR1 LNHDA and CDR2 SQIVND (reference sequence). DNA for the CDR3: TGTGCCAGTAGCGACCGGGACAAGGCCAACGTCCTGACTTTC. Amino acids: CASSDRDKANVLTF.

This sequence joins TRBV7-3 and TRBJ2-3; D perhaps matches TRBD2 (5 bases). Trimming stripped 5 bases from V and 2 bases from J, with 11 bases between. In germline, CDR1 is SGHTA, CDR2 FQGTGA. The CDR3 has 14 amino acids. The CDR3 DNA is TGTGCCAGCAGCCCTCGAGGGATCACAGATACGCAGTATTTT. Its translation is CASSPRGITDTQYF. Together with reference TRBV7-3 and TRBJ2-3, the CDR3 gives the full variable domain: GAGVSQTPSNKVTEKGKYVELRCDPISGHTALYWYRQSLGQGPEFLIYFQGTGAADDSGLPNDRFFAVRPEGSVSTLKIQRTERGDSAVYLCASSPRGITDTQYFGPGTRLTVL.

This sequence joins TRBV11-2 and TRBJ2-2, with a possible D match to TRBD2 (6 bases). CDR3 length: 16 residues. Germline values: CDR1 SGHAT, CDR2 FQNNGV. With 5 bases removed from V and 1 base from J, the gap between germline ends came to 14 bases. In DNA form, the CDR3 reads TGTGCCAGCAGCCAGGAGGGCAGATTGAACACCGGGGAGCTGTTTTTT. Translated, it gives CASSQEGRLNTGELFF.